The present T cell receptor beta chain was sequenced within a study of a mutant IDH1 vaccine in newly diagnosed glioma. Overall study: Vaccination started 4-6 weeks after radiotherapy alone, or with temozolomide cycles. Before enrollment, patients got radiotherapy alone, temozolomide alone, or mostly the combination.

Study results and caveats: Apparently, pseudoprogression bore no relation to changes among the top peripheral T cell clonotypes.

This clone has a handful of counts. The antigen is unknown. Germline CDR1 SGDLS, CDR2 YYNGEE. This CDR3 is 15 amino acids long. Germline trimming cut 0 bases from V and 6 bases from J; bases unmatched to any gene: 6. Time point meaning: week 23, last vaccination. The study gave 300 ug of mutant IDH1 20-mer peptide per vaccine dose, with topical imiquimod. Here immunoSEQ multiplex PCR was the method, and the copy in TCRdb shows in-frame clones only, minus some. The table lists just over 65,000 clones, over 70% of them singletons. V gene TRBV9 combines with J gene TRBJ2-3; 8 nucleotides agree with TRBD2. Here the sequenced sample was PBMCs, taken from a glioma patient whose treatment included an IDH1 peptide vaccine. This TCR was recovered from a man younger than 35 with glioma. The CDR3 coding sequence is TGTGCCAGCAGCGTAGTTAGCGGGATAGGGGATACGCAGTATTTT. It specifies CASSVVSGIGDTQYF.